These 17 T cell receptor beta chains share one sample of origin, sequenced in a study of T-cell memory formation after mild COVID-19. TCRdb processed the 5' RACE reads anew with MiXCR; each CDR3 protein has one entry. This table has about 340,000 distinct CDR3 sequences, more than 15% appearing once. Sequencing was performed on PBMCs or a T cell subset sorted from them (not recorded which). Every receptor here comes from a man aged 18 to 30 who had mild COVID-19 (a few samples of this study predate the infection). Cell type and time point are not known.

This clonotype occurred a few times. This chain's CDR3 is CASSFMGAKNIQYF. The CDR3 nucleotides read TGTGCCAGCAGCTTTATGGGAGCCAAAAACATTCAGTACTTC. The rearrangement uses TRBV5-4 and TRBJ2-4; D gene uncertain. The CDR3 spans 14 residues. Germline CDR1 and CDR2: SGHNT and YYREEE (reference sequence). V dropped 2 bases and J dropped 0 bases, with 6 bases sitting between them.

J is TRBJ2-3 and V is TRBV18; 9 bases fit TRBD2. The junction had 11 bases not matched to a gene; V was cut back by 3 bases and J by 1 base. Germline lookup yields CDR1 KGHSH and CDR2 LQKENI. This CDR3 region has 18 residues. The CDR3 DNA is TGTGCCAGCTCACCGTTGGCGGGGGGGCTCTACGGCACAGATACGCAGTATTTT. Translation: CASSPLAGGLYGTDTQYF. The whole variable domain, filled in from reference TRBV18 and TRBJ2-3, reads NAGVMQNPRHLVRRRGQEARLRCSPMKGHSHVYWYRQLPEEGLKFMVYLQKENIIDESGMPKERFSAEFPKEGPSILRIQQVVRGDSAAYFCASSPLAGGLYGTDTQYFGPGTRLTVL.

This clonotype was counted only a few times. The V gene is TRBV12-3 or TRBV12-4, the J gene TRBJ2-1; 13 nucleotides match TRBD2. This CDR3 contains 15 residues. The V segment lost 0 bases and the J segment 8 bases; nucleotides outside the gene matches: 1. The CDR3 spells CASSLALAGGHEQFF. The DNA for the CDR3 is TGTGCCAGCAGTTTAGCACTAGCGGGGGGGCATGAGCAGTTCTTC.

The chain links TRBV19 to TRBJ2-7; possibly TRBD2 for D (6 bases). Trimming took off 7 bases at V and 6 bases at J, with 16 bases between the two ends. This CDR3 spans 13 amino acids. Germline V gene data show CDR1 as LNHDA and CDR2 as SQIVND (reference sequence). The CDR3 DNA sequence: TGTGCCAGTAACGCAGGGCCGGGGGTCGAGCAGTACTTC. Its translation is CASNAGPGVEQYF.

In its sample, this clonotype was seen a few times. CDR3 nucleotide sequence: TGTGCCAGCTCCGGACAGGGGGTTTTGAACACTGAAGCTTTCTTT. Translation: CASSGQGVLNTEAFF. The rearrangement links TRBV5-4 to TRBJ1-1; 10 bases line up with TRBD1. V shed 7 bases and J 0 bases; nucleotides not matched to a gene: 6. CDR3 length: 15 residues. Germline V gives CDR1 SGHNT, CDR2 YYREEE (reference sequence).

This clonotype was picked up one time. The rearrangement links TRBV4-2 to TRBJ2-7; TRBD2 aligns across 7 bases. CDR3 size: 15 residues. Germline CDR1 and CDR2: LGHNA and YNFKEQ. V lost 1 base to trimming and J lost 2 bases; unmatched junction nucleotides: 5. The chain's CDR3 is CASSQAGGLTYEQYF. CDR3 in DNA: TGTGCCAGCAGCCAAGCGGGGGGACTCACCTACGAGCAGTACTTC.

The chain recombines TRBV11-2 with TRBJ1-3, with a tentative D call TRBD1 (5 bases). Germline V gives CDR1 SGHAT, CDR2 FQNNGV. The CDR3 sequence is 15 residues long. Trimming removed 5 bases at V and 4 bases at J, with 15 bases between. The CDR3 sequence: CASSRFGQGGNTIYF. CDR3 in DNA: TGTGCCAGCAGCCGCTTCGGGCAGGGAGGAAACACCATATATTTT.

This chain links TRBV7-3 with TRBJ2-1, with D perhaps being TRBD1 or TRBD2 (6 bases each). CDR3 length: 13 amino acids. The V end was cut by 6 bases, the J end by 9 bases, with 15 bases between. Germline V gene data show CDR1 as SGHTA and CDR2 as FQGTGA. The CDR3 bases are TGTGCCAGCAGTCACCGAGGGGGAGGTGAGCAGTTCTTC. Amino acids: CASSHRGGGEQFF.

V is TRBV20-1 and J is TRBJ2-5; D not resolved. Trimming left V 6 bases short and J 9 bases short, with 14 bases between. Germline CDR1 reads DFQATT; CDR2 reads SNEGSKA (reference sequence). This CDR3 contains 11 residues. The CDR3 DNA sequence: TGCAGTGCACACGCATGGACGGCCCAGTACTTC. It encodes CSAHAWTAQYF.

The V and J genes are TRBV4-1 and TRBJ1-3; D is unresolved. Germline V CDR1 and CDR2: MGHRA, YSYEKL. Trimming took off 0 bases at V and 0 bases at J, with 9 bases between the two ends. CDR3 size: 16 residues. The CDR3 DNA reads as TGCGCCAGCAGCCAAGAGCCCCAGGTCTCTGGAAACACCATATATTTT. It encodes CASSQEPQVSGNTIYF.

The gene calls are TRBV10-2 and TRBJ2-7; TRBD1 aligns across 11 bases. Unmatched junction bases numbered 10, after V lost 10 bases and J lost 5 bases. Germline V gene data show CDR1 as WSHSY and CDR2 as SAAADI. The CDR3 loop spans 14 amino acids. In DNA, the CDR3 is TGCGCCACCAAGGGGACAGGGGGTAGCAACGAGCAGTACGTC. Its protein product is CATKGTGGSNEQYV.

This clonotype showed up many times. The chain has TRBV20-1 and TRBJ2-5; D might be TRBD1 (5 bases). V was trimmed by 0 bases and J by 1 base, leaving 12 bases between them. This CDR3 has 15 residues. The germline V gene encodes CDR1 DFQATT and CDR2 SNEGSKA (reference sequence). This chain's CDR3 is CSARDWPRAQETQYF. The CDR3 DNA reads TGCAGTGCTAGAGATTGGCCCAGGGCCCAAGAGACCCAGTACTTC.

In this sample, this clonotype turned up a few times. The chain joins TRBV2 to TRBJ1-4; TRBD1 matches 9 bases. With 7 bases clipped from V and 8 bases from J, the junction kept 8 bases outside the gene matches. The germline V gene encodes CDR1 SNHLY and CDR2 FYNNEI. The CDR3 is made up of 14 amino acids. Here the CDR3 DNA reads TGTGCCAGCACTCGCACGACAGGGGGAGAAAAACTGTTTTTT. Translated: CASTRTTGGEKLFF.

This clonotype was counted between two and nine times. This sequence joins TRBV7-2 and TRBJ1-5; D gene uncertain. Germline CDR1 and CDR2: SGHTA and FQGNSA. Trimming removed 2 bases at V and 7 bases at J, with 9 bases between. The CDR3 loop spans 13 amino acids. Here the CDR3 DNA reads TGTGCCAGCAGCTTAATCCGATGGCAGCCCCAGCATTTT. Protein product: CASSLIRWQPQHF.

In this sample, this clonotype turned up a few times. V is TRBV19 and J is TRBJ1-4; 9 bases fit TRBD1. The junction had 4 bases not matched to a gene; V was cut back by 5 bases and J by 6 bases. Germline CDR1 reads LNHDA; CDR2 reads SQIVND (reference sequence). CDR3 length equals 14 residues. CDR3 residues: CASSPRDRDEKLFF. DNA for the CDR3: TGTGCCAGTAGTCCCCGGGACAGGGATGAAAAACTGTTTTTT. Full variable domain (rest looked up from reference TRBV19 and TRBJ1-4): DGGITQSPKYLFRKEGQNVTLSCEQNLNHDAMYWYRQDPGQGLRLIYYSQIVNDFQKGDIAEGYSVSREKKESFPLTVTSAQKNPTAFYLCASSPRDRDEKLFFGSGTQLSVL.

This clonotype was found a few times. The rearrangement links TRBV7-9 to TRBJ1-5; D call uncertain. Germline CDR1 SEHNR, CDR2 FQNEAQ (reference sequence). With 1 base removed from V and 0 bases from J, the gap between germline ends came to 10 bases. The CDR3 is 16 amino acids. The CDR3 nucleotides are TGTGCCAGCAGCTTAGTTTCAGCTTATAGCAATCAGCCCCAGCATTTT. This codes for CASSLVSAYSNQPQHF.

This clonotype occurred a few times. CDR3 loop: CASRGQRIYNSPLHF. In nucleotides, the CDR3 is TGTGCCAGCCGGGGACAGAGAATTTATAATTCACCCCTCCACTTT. The chain recombines TRBV6-5 with TRBJ1-6, with TRBD1 identical over 7 bases. Germline CDR1 MNHEY, CDR2 SVGAGI. Unmatched junction bases numbered 8, after V lost 8 bases and J lost 4 bases. The CDR3 spans 15 residues.